Presented here are 18 T cell receptor beta chains from one specimen sequenced in a study of blood T cell repertoires in COVID-19. Here immunoSEQ multiplex PCR was the method, and the copy in TCRdb shows in-frame clones only, minus some. The profile covers about 310,000 clones, with over 75% appearing a single time and 1% taken by the ten largest. The sample was peripheral blood. The source is a man aged 45-60 years with active or convalescent COVID-19.

This rearrangement joins TRBV7-9 to TRBJ1-3; D not resolved. Germline values: CDR1 SEHNR, CDR2 FQNEAQ (reference sequence). Trimming cost V 5 bases and J 3 bases, with 14 bases left between them. The CDR3 contains 15 residues. The CDR3: CASSPPPRIGNTIYF. The CDR3 coding sequence is TGTGCCAGCAGCCCCCCTCCCAGGATTGGAAACACCATATATTTT.

This clone was recorded only once. Other DNA sequences in the sample encode the same CDR3. The chain has TRBV28 and TRBJ1-2, with 9 bases matching TRBD1. Germline CDR1 MDHEN, CDR2 SYDVKM. The CDR3 has 14 residues. V lost 6 bases and J lost 2; bases outside the gene matches: 4. The CDR3: CASRGTGRNYGYTF. DNA of the CDR3: TGTGCCAGCAGGGGGACAGGGAGAAACTATGGCTACACCTTC.

V gene TRBV5-4 combines with J gene TRBJ2-3; TRBD1 agrees at 9 bases. V gave up 9 bases and J gave up 3 bases; unmatched junction bases: 5. CDR3 length: 13 residues. CDR1 and CDR2 (germline): SGHNT, YYREEE (reference sequence). In DNA form, the CDR3 reads TGTGCCACGAGACAGGGGGGTACAGATACGCAGTATTTT. Its translation is CATRQGGTDTQYF.

The V gene is TRBV4-3, the J gene TRBJ2-4, with D possibly TRBD2 on 6 matching bases. Germline V gives CDR1 LGHNA, CDR2 YSLEER. CDR3 size: 16 residues. Trimming took off 4 bases at V and 0 bases at J, with 13 bases between the two ends. The CDR3 sequence: CASSPGGLVAKNIQYF. The CDR3 coding sequence is TGCGCCAGCAGCCCTGGGGGACTCGTAGCCAAAAACATTCAGTACTTC.

As for this clone: The sample holds other DNA sequences that translate to the same CDR3. This chain connects TRBV10-3 to TRBJ1-5, with D perhaps TRBD1 (5 bases). The V and J ends lost 0 bases and 4 bases respectively, with 10 bases between them. Germline V gene sequence: CDR1 ENHRY, CDR2 SYGVKD. The CDR3 is made up of 15 amino acids. CDR3 amino acids: CAISESSRENQPQHF. For the CDR3, the DNA is TGTGCCATCAGTGAGTCGTCCAGGGAAAATCAGCCCCAGCATTTT.

The V and J genes are TRBV5-1 and TRBJ1-3; D possibly corresponds to TRBD1 (5 bases). This CDR3 spans 16 amino acids. Germline-derived CDR1 and CDR2 are SGHRS and YFSETQ. The V gene lost 1 base and the J gene lost 1 base, with 12 bases spanning the gap. In nucleotides, the CDR3 is TGCGCCAGCAGCTTGCTTTTTTCAGGGTCTGGAAACACCATATATTTT. Its protein product is CASSLLFSGSGNTIYF.

The chain links TRBV27 to TRBJ2-7, with 12 bases fitting TRBD2. CDR3 size: 15 residues. Per the germline V gene, CDR1 is MNHEY and CDR2 is SMNVEV (reference sequence). J lost 4 bases, V lost 5 bases, and 6 bases had no gene match. DNA for the CDR3: TGTGCCAGCAGTCCTGGACTAGCGGGGATTTACGAGCAGTACTTC. Amino acid sequence: CASSPGLAGIYEQYF.

Turning to this clone: The same CDR3 arises from other DNA sequences in this sample as well. The rearrangement joins TRBV5-1 to TRBJ1-4, with a weak D call TRBD1 (5 bases). V lost 4 bases and J 7 bases, leaving 14 bases between the germline ends. The CDR3 totals 14 residues. The germline CDR1 and CDR2 sequences are SGHRS and YFSETQ. The CDR3 DNA reads as TGCGCCAGCAGCCCCGAAAGGGGAGGTGAAAAACTGTTTTTT. Its protein product is CASSPERGGEKLFF.

The chain uses TRBV24-1 and TRBJ1-2; 7 nucleotides line up with TRBD1. V lost 3 bases and J lost 4; bases outside the gene matches: 7. The CDR3 contains 15 residues. Germline-derived CDR1 and CDR2 are KGHDR and SFDVKD. CDR3 nucleotide sequence: TGTGCCACCAGTGATAGGGTAACAGGGGTCTATGGCTACACCTTC. This encodes CATSDRVTGVYGYTF.

V and J are TRBV2 and TRBJ2-3; 12 bases are a match to TRBD2. The germline V gene encodes CDR1 SNHLY and CDR2 FYNNEI. V lost 1 base to trimming and J lost 0 bases; unmatched junction nucleotides: 5. This CDR3 comprises 18 residues. CDR3 in amino acids: CASSEELAGGTSTDTQYF. The CDR3 bases are TGTGCCAGCAGTGAAGAGCTAGCGGGAGGGACTAGCACAGATACGCAGTATTTT.

This clone was found once. The chain carries TRBV9 and TRBJ2-7; 8 bases match TRBD2. V dropped 3 bases and J dropped 3; count of bases not matched to a gene: 8. Germline CDR1 SGDLS, CDR2 YYNGEE. The CDR3 spans 15 residues. CDR3 residues: CASSEASGPDYEQYF. The CDR3 DNA follows: TGTGCCAGCAGCGAGGCTAGCGGGCCCGACTACGAGCAGTACTTC.

Turning to this clone: The identical CDR3 is also encoded by other nucleotide sequences in the sample. The chain uses TRBV19 and TRBJ2-1, with TRBD2 identical over 10 bases. The CDR3 consists of 16 residues. CDR1 is LNHDA and CDR2 is SQIVND in the germline V gene (reference sequence). The ends lost 1 base at V and 2 bases at J; junction bases unmatched: 2. The CDR3 region has the DNA TGTGCCAGTAGTATAGGAGCGGGGGGGCCCTACAATGAGCAGTTCTTC. This sequence encodes CASSIGAGGPYNEQFF.

This chain connects TRBV9 to TRBJ2-7, with D possibly matching TRBD1 (6 bases). CDR1 is SGDLS, CDR2 YYNGEE, per germline. Trimming took 0 bases from V and 0 from J, leaving 10 bases between them. The CDR3 has 15 residues. As DNA, the CDR3 is TGTGCCAGCAGCGTAGGGGGGCGAGCCTCCTACGAGCAGTACTTC. Protein product: CASSVGGRASYEQYF.

This chain links TRBV7-2 with TRBJ2-7; TRBD2 matches at 8 bases. The V gene end was trimmed by 2 bases and the J gene end by 3 bases; junction bases not matched to a gene: 6. This CDR3 is built from 15 residues. The V gene's germline CDR1 is SGHTA and CDR2 FQGNSA. For the CDR3, the DNA is TGTGCCAGCAGCTTAACGGGGGGGGCCTTCTACGAGCAGTACTTC. Protein product: CASSLTGGAFYEQYF.

This sequence joins TRBV7-9 and TRBJ2-1; TRBD2 aligns across 7 bases. Trimming took 5 bases from V and 2 from J; bases not matched to a gene: 6. In germline, CDR1 is SEHNR, CDR2 FQNEAQ (reference sequence). CDR3 size: 15 residues. In DNA form, the CDR3 reads TGTGCCAGCAGCCCAGGCGGGAGCGCCTACAATGAGCAGTTCTTC. It yields the protein CASSPGGSAYNEQFF.

Only one count was recorded for this clone. CDR3 DNA sequence: TGTGCCACCAGTGATTTAGGCGCCGGACAGGCGACGGGCGGGGAGCTGTTTTTT. It yields the protein CATSDLGAGQATGGELFF. This rearrangement joins TRBV24-1 to TRBJ2-2, with 7 nucleotides matching TRBD1. There are 18 residues in the CDR3. Germline CDR1 KGHDR, CDR2 SFDVKD. Trimming at V came to 1 base and at J to 7 bases, leaving 14 bases not matched to a gene.

This chain uses TRBV7-6 with TRBJ1-2; TRBD1 aligns across 9 bases. The CDR3 consists of 14 residues. Germline assignment: CDR1 SGHVS and CDR2 FNYEAQ. The V gene end was trimmed by 5 bases and the J gene end by 8 bases; junction bases not matched to a gene: 9. This CDR3 reads CASSAGTGPKGYTF. CDR3 nucleotide sequence: TGTGCCAGCAGCGCGGGGACAGGGCCTAAGGGCTACACCTTC.

V and J are TRBV11-2 and TRBJ1-2; 7 bases align to TRBD1. V lost 5 bases to trimming and J lost 9 bases; unmatched junction nucleotides: 12. The CDR3 is 14 residues long. CDR1 is SGHAT, CDR2 FQNNGV, per germline. This CDR3 is CASSRRGTGESYTF. CDR3 sequence (DNA): TGTGCCAGCAGCCGACGAGGCACAGGGGAGAGCTACACCTTC.